This T cell receptor beta chain was sequenced in a study of blood T cell repertoires in COVID-19. Study background: The study drew acute and convalescent COVID-19 samples from the United States, Italy and Spain.

Generated by immunoSEQ multiplex PCR, the TCRdb table keeps only in-frame clones and is missing some. The table lists some 320,000 clones, around 90% of them singletons, with around 4.8% in the top ten. Adults between roughly 18 and 95 years of age took part from 20 to 25 US areas. Donors in Cohort 3 who had recovered were those with two negative PCRs, healthcare professional clearance, or resolution of their symptoms. The receptor comes from a man aged 60-69 years who had recovered from COVID-19. Sequencing used PBMCs or T cells enriched from blood (not recorded which).

The CDR3 DNA follows: TGTGCCAGCAGCCAAGATTTTAGGGGACTAGCGGGCTACGAGCAGTACTTC. Its protein is CASSQDFRGLAGYEQYF. V is TRBV3-1 (or the pseudogene TRBV3-2) and J is TRBJ2-7; 12 bases map to TRBD2. The CDR3 sequence is 17 residues long. Losses at the gene ends were 0 bases for V and 3 bases for J; bases not matched to a gene: 6. The germline V gene has CDR1 LGHDT and CDR2 YNNKEL (reference sequence).